This TCR beta chain is from a study of shared clonotypes between healthy human individuals. Study-level background: CD4 naive and CD4 memory each took three plates per donor, while CD8 naive took two and CD8 memory one. Findings and limits, study-wide: Non-shared clonotypes displayed generation probabilities falling below those of clonotypes present in all four donors.

This CDR3 has 16 residues. V shed 3 bases and J 8 bases; nucleotides not matched to a gene: 14. Germline V gene data show CDR1 as MDHEN and CDR2 as SYDVKM. Libraries were prepared by immunoSEQ multiplex PCR; TCRdb keeps only in-frame clonotypes and omits some of them. The table has about 1.5 million clones, 98% seen once. With respect to this clone: Antigen: not known.

V is TRBV28 and J is TRBJ2-3, with TRBD2 matching 7 bases. This clonotype originated in a man aged 30 to 39 in good health. What was sequenced was naive CD4+ T cells sorted from blood. Subset given: CD45RA+ positively selected. The CDR3 sequence is CASSFGGRGEVVTQYF. The DNA for the CDR3 is TGTGCCAGCAGTTTTGGTGGGAGGGGCGAAGTGGTTACGCAGTATTTT.